At least ten counts were recorded for the clone carrying this T cell receptor beta chain. The antigen remains undetermined. Germline V gene lookup returns CDR1 DFQATT and CDR2 SNEGSKA (reference sequence). The ends were cut back, 3 bases at V and 6 bases at J, with 24 bases in the middle. The CDR3 has 17 amino acids. Using RNA transcripts as the source, TCR beta CDR3 regions were amplified. TCR CDR3 underwent first-round RT-PCR with the HTBI primer set. TCRdb independently ran MiXCR on the multiplex PCR reads; one entry per CDR3 protein. Of about 380,000 distinct CDR3 sequences in the sample, approximately 13% are singletons; the top ten hold under 25%. Recently diagnosed hyperthyroidism of less than 2 months' duration affected patients aged 18 to 65. Clinical symptoms, serum thyroxine, TRAb, thyroid ultrasound and orbital computed tomography informed diagnoses. The blood specimen was taken at initial hyperthyroidism diagnosis, before any ophthalmopathy symptoms.

These data belong to a study of T cells in Graves' hyperthyroidism and ophthalmopathy. Study-level findings and limits: Ophthalmopathy and stable hyperthyroidism were separated by a 13 V-J model.

V is TRBV20-1 and J is TRBJ2-1; D not certain. The source material was blood. This clonotype was obtained from a man in his thirties or forties with Graves' hyperthyroidism that later progressed to Graves' ophthalmopathy. The DNA for the CDR3 is TGCAGTGCTAGTCGGGTGGGCGTCTCGACCCCTTTCAATGAGCAGTTCTTC. Protein product: CSASRVGVSTPFNEQFF.